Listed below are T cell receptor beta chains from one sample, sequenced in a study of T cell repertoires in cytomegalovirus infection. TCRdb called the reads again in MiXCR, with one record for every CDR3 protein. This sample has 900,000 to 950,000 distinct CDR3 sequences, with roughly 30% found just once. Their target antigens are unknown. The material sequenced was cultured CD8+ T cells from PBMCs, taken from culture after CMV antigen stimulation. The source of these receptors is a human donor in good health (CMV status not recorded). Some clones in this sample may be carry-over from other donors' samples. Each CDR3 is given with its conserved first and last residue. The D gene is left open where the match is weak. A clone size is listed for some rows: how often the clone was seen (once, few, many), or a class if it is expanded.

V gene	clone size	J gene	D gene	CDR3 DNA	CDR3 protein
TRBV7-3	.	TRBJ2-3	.	TGTGCTACAACCGCCCTAGCAGGCACAGATACGCAGTATTTT	CATTALAGTDTQYF
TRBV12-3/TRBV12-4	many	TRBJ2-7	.	TGTGCCAGCAGTTTAGGTCAGGGCCCGCACTACGAGCAGTACTTC	CASSLGQGPHYEQYF
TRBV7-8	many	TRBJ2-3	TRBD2	TGTGCCAGCAGCTTCCAAGCGGGGGTAACAGATACGCAGTATTTT	CASSFQAGVTDTQYF
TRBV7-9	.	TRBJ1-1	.	TGTGCCAGCAGCTTAGGACTAGGCCCCGGGACTGAAGCTTTCTTT	CASSLGLGPGTEAFF
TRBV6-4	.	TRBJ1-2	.	TGTGCCAGCAGGAGGGGTAAAGGCTATGGCTACACCTTC	CASRRGKGYGYTF
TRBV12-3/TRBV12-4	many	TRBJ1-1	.	TGTGCCAGCAGTTTCGATTGGCAGGGTACTGAAGCTTTCTTT	CASSFDWQGTEAFF
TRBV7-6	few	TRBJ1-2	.	TGTGCCAGCAGCTTTCCGGAGAACTATGGCTACACCTTC	CASSFPENYGYTF
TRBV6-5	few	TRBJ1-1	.	TGTGCCAGCAGTTACTCGGAGGGTGCCACTGAAGCTTTCTTT	CASSYSEGATEAFF
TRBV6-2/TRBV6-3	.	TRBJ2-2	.	TGTGCCAGCAGTTGGGGGATTGCGAACACCGGGGAGCTGTTTTTT	CASSWGIANTGELFF
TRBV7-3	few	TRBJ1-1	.	TGTGCCAGCAGCTTAACGTCAGGCAGGGACACTGAAGCTTTCTTT	CASSLTSGRDTEAFF
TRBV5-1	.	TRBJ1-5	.	TGCGCCAGCAGCTTGGAAGGGGGGGATCAGCCCCAGCATTTT	CASSLEGGDQPQHF
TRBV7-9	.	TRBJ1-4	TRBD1	TGTGCCAGCAGCCCTCAGTGGAGGACAGGGAAGGCAGATACGACGGAAAAACTGTTTTTT	CASSPQWRTGKADTTEKLFF
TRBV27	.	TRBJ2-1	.	TGTGCCAGCAGTCCCTTCGAGCCCTACAATGAGCAGTTCTTC	CASSPFEPYNEQFF
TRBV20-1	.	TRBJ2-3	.	TGCAGTGCCAACATGTGGGGGCCGGGGACAGATACGCAGTATTTT	CSANMWGPGTDTQYF
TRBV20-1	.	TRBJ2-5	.	TGCAGTGCTAGAAGTGGACTCCGGGAGACCCAGTACTTC	CSARSGLRETQYF
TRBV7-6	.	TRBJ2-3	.	TGTGCCAGCAGCACATTCCAGGGGAAAGGCGATACGCAGTATTTT	CASSTFQGKGDTQYF
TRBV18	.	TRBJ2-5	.	TGTGCCAGCTCACACGGACACCCGTACCAAGAGACCCAGTACTTC	CASSHGHPYQETQYF
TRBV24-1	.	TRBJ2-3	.	TGTGCCACCAGTGACTCTGGACGGACACGCACAGATACGCAGTATTTT	CATSDSGRTRTDTQYF
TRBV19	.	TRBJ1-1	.	TGTGCCAGTAGTATCTCCCTCTCGGTTCGAGGTGAAGCTTTCTTT	CASSISLSVRGEAFF
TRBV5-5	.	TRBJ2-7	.	TGTGCCAGCAGCTTGATCCGCGAGCAGTACTTC	CASSLIREQYF
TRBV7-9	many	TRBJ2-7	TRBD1	TGTGCCAGCAGCTTAGTGGGGACAGGGAACTCCTACGAGCAGTACTTC	CASSLVGTGNSYEQYF
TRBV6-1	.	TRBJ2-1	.	TGTGCCAGCCCGGGCCGCATCTCCTACAATGAGCAGTTCTTC	CASPGRISYNEQFF
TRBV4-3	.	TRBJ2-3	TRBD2	TGCGCCAGCAGCCGACAACCGGGGGGTACGCAGTATTTT	CASSRQPGGTQYF
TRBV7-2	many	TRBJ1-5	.	TGTGCCAGCAGCCCGGGGGGTTGGCAGCCCCAGCATTTT	CASSPGGWQPQHF
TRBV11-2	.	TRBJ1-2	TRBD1	TGTGCCAGCAGCGTGGACAGGGGGGACTATGGCTACACCTTC	CASSVDRGDYGYTF
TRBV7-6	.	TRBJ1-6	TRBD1	TGTGCCAGCAGCCACAGGGGCTCACCCCTCCACTTT	CASSHRGSPLHF
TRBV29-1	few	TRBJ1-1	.	TGCAGCGTTGAAACCACGAACACTGAAGCTTTCTTT	CSVETTNTEAFF
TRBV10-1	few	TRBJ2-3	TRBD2	TGCGCCAGCAGGGCCACTAGCGGGTTCACAGATACGCAGTATTTT	CASRATSGFTDTQYF
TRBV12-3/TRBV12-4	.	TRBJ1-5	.	TGTGCCAGTTACCCCCAGGGAAGCAATCAGCCCCAGCATTTT	CASYPQGSNQPQHF
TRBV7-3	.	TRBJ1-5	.	TGTGCCAGCAGCCCCCCCGCCACATCCAGCAATCAGCCCCAGCATTTT	CASSPPATSSNQPQHF
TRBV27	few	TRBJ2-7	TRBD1	TGTGCCACCACGGTCCCACAGGGGAATACCTACGAGCAGTACTTC	CATTVPQGNTYEQYF
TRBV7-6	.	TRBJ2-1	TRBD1	TGTGTCAGCAGCCCTTTGGACAGGGCCTACAATGAGCAGTTCTTC	CVSSPLDRAYNEQFF
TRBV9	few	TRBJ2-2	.	TGTGCCAGCAGCGTAGGGAATAGCGCGAACACCGGGGAGCTGTTTTTT	CASSVGNSANTGELFF
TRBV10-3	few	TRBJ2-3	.	TGTGCCATCAGCGAACAGGGGAGGGGCACAGATACGCAGTATTTT	CAISEQGRGTDTQYF
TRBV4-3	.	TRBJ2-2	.	TGCGCCAGCAGCCAAGAGGAAGGCTCCAGGGCCGGGGAGCTGTTTTTT	CASSQEEGSRAGELFF
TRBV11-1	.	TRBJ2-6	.	TGTGCCAGCAGCTTAGCGGTCGGGATGTTCTCTGGGGCCAACGTCCTGACTTTC	CASSLAVGMFSGANVLTF
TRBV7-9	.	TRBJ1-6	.	TGTGCCAGCAGCTCCCTCGAGGGTCAGCGGTTCACCCTCCACTTT	CASSSLEGQRFTLHF
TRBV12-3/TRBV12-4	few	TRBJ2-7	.	TGTGCCAGCAGTCTTACACTCGCCGGGGAGCAGTACTTC	CASSLTLAGEQYF
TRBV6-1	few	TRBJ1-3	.	TGTGCCAGCAGTGAAAGTCACTGGAGCTCTGGAAACACCATATATTTT	CASSESHWSSGNTIYF
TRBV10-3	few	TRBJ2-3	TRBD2	TGTGCCATCAGTGTATGGGGAAATAGCGGGGGGGAAAACACAGATACGCAGTATTTT	CAISVWGNSGGENTDTQYF
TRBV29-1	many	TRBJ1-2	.	TGCAGCGTTGAAAGCAGACTGAAGGATGGCTACACCTTC	CSVESRLKDGYTF
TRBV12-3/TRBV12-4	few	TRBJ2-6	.	TGTGCCAGCAGTTTAGGGGGACATATCTCTGGGGCCAACGTCCTGACTTTC	CASSLGGHISGANVLTF
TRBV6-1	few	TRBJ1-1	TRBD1	TGTGCCAGCAGTGCCACCGGGACAGCGAACACTGAAGCTTTCTTT	CASSATGTANTEAFF
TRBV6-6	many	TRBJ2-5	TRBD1	TGTGCCAGCAGTTACTCGACAGGGGGGCTGACCCAGTACTTC	CASSYSTGGLTQYF
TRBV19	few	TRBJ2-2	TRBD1	TGTGCCAGTAGGGACAGGGTAACGAACACCGGGGAGCTGTTTTTT	CASRDRVTNTGELFF
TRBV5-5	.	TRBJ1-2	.	TGTGCCAGCAGCCTGTCCGGGACGGCGACTTATGGCTACACCTTC	CASSLSGTATYGYTF
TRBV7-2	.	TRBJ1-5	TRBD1	TGTGCCAGCAGAAGGACAGGGGGCAATCAGCCCCAGCATTTT	CASRRTGGNQPQHF
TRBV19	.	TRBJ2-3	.	TGTGCCAGTAGTATTGGGGCAGCAGATACGCAGTATTTT	CASSIGAADTQYF
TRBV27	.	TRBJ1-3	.	TGTGCCAGCAGTTTAGCCAGAGCTGGAAACACCATATATTTT	CASSLARAGNTIYF
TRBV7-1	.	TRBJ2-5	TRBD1	TGTGCCAGCAGTGATTCCGGGACAGCCTTCGGGGAGACCCAGTACTTC	CASSDSGTAFGETQYF
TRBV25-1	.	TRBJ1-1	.	TGTGCCAGCAGTGAATTACTGGGGTCGAACACTGAAGCTTTCTTT	CASSELLGSNTEAFF
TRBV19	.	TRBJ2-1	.	TGTGCCAGTAGTAGGCGGGGGCCTCCCTACAATGAGCAGTTCTTC	CASSRRGPPYNEQFF
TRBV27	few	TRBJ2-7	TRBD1	TGTGCCAGCAGTTTAACGCCAGGGGGCTACTACGAGCAGTACTTC	CASSLTPGGYYEQYF
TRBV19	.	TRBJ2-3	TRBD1	TGTGCCAGTAGTATTTTCAGGGGGCGCGTAGATACGCAGTATTTT	CASSIFRGRVDTQYF
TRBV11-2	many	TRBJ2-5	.	TGTGCCAGCAGCTTAGGCCTATTCATCCTCGGGGAGGTTCCGGAGACCCAGTACTTC	CASSLGLFILGEVPETQYF
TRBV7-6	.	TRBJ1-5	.	TGTGCCAGCAGCTTAGCCGCGGGGCCAGGGCAGCCCCAGCATTTT	CASSLAAGPGQPQHF